A selection of T cell receptor beta chains follows, all from one sample in a study of CD8 T cells in Susac syndrome. In TCRdb, the immunoSEQ multiplex PCR reads were re-called with MiXCR into one record per CDR3 protein. Here the sample spans 150,000 to 200,000 distinct CDR3 sequences, roughly 94% being singletons. Input material: CD4+ T cells from PBMCs. Receptors originate from a human donor in good health. Both conserved end residues are part of each CDR3. A D gene is named only where the DNA matches it firmly. The size field is filled for only some rows; it gives once, few, many or a size class.

cdr3_nt cdr3_aa v_call clone_size d_call j_call
TGTGCCACCAGCACAACCAGGGGTGGCAATGAGCAGTTCTTC CATSTTRGGNEQFF TRBV15 NA NA TRBJ2-1
TGTGCCAGCCACAGGGGTTCCACCGAAAAACTGTTTTTT CASHRGSTEKLFF TRBV2 once TRBD1 TRBJ1-4
TGTGCCACCAGCAGAGATTTAGGTCCTCTCTTCTATGGCTACACCTTC CATSRDLGPLFYGYTF TRBV15 NA NA TRBJ1-2
TGTGCCAGCAGCCAAGATCTCGCGTTCTCCTACGAGCAGTACTTC CASSQDLAFSYEQYF TRBV3-1 once NA TRBJ2-7
TGTGCCAGCAGTTGGGCACGGGGGCCCGGGGAGCTGTTTTTT CASSWARGPGELFF TRBV27 NA NA TRBJ2-2
TGTGCCAGCAGCCAAGGGAGCGGTTTCAGCACAGATACGCAGTATTTT CASSQGSGFSTDTQYF TRBV3-1 NA NA TRBJ2-3
TGTGCCAGCAGTTTTACGGTGGTTCATGAGCAGTTCTTC CASSFTVVHEQFF TRBV12-3/TRBV12-4 NA NA TRBJ2-1
TGTGCCACCGCGGACAAGGCTACTGCCGGGGCCAACACCGGGGAGCTGTTTTTT CATADKATAGANTGELFF TRBV19 once NA TRBJ2-2
TGTGCCAGCAGCGTATCGATCGGCTCTGGGGCCAACGTCCTGACTTTC CASSVSIGSGANVLTF TRBV9 NA NA TRBJ2-6
TGTGCCAGCAGTACGGGACAGGGGAGGCGGTCTACGAGGGAGCAGTACTTC CASSTGQGRRSTREQYF TRBV27 NA TRBD1 TRBJ2-7
TGTGCCAGCAGTTTATCACAGGGGGTAGAAGCTTTCTTT CASSLSQGVEAFF TRBV27 NA TRBD1 TRBJ1-1
TGTGCCAGCAGTTTCCGGGACAGGCCATACACCTTC CASSFRDRPYTF TRBV27 NA TRBD1 TRBJ1-2
TGCAGCGTTTCACCGATCACCGGGGAGCTGTTTTTT CSVSPITGELFF TRBV29-1 NA NA TRBJ2-2
TGTGCCAGCAGGCCACTGGGGAGGGTGCGTCAGCCCCAGCATTTT CASRPLGRVRQPQHF TRBV28 NA NA TRBJ1-5
TGCAGTGCTAGAGGGACTAAGGGGTTTCAGTACTTC CSARGTKGFQYF TRBV20-1 NA NA TRBJ2-4
TGTGCCAGCAGGGCAACAGGGGGCGGTGAGCAGTTCTTC CASRATGGGEQFF TRBV6-2/TRBV6-3 NA TRBD1 TRBJ2-1
TGTGCCAGCAGTTTAGCCGGGACAGGGGGCAGGGAGCAGTACTTC CASSLAGTGGREQYF TRBV28 NA TRBD1 TRBJ2-7
TGCAGTGCTCACTCCGGGACTAGCGGGCTCTCCTACGAGCAGTACTTC CSAHSGTSGLSYEQYF TRBV20-1 NA TRBD2 TRBJ2-7
TGCGCCAGCAGCCAAGGAGGGTCGGTAGCGGGTGAGGATGAGCAGTTCTTC CASSQGGSVAGEDEQFF TRBV4-1 NA TRBD2 TRBJ2-1
TGTGCCAGCAGCCAAGGACTAGCGGGGGGGAAAAGAGGTGAGCAGTTCTTC CASSQGLAGGKRGEQFF TRBV3-1 NA TRBD2 TRBJ2-1
TGTGCCAGCAGACTAACCCTCTCCGAGACCCAGTACTTC CASRLTLSETQYF TRBV5-4 NA NA TRBJ2-5
TGCAGCGTTGACAGCAATTTCATGAACACTGAAGCTTTCTTT CSVDSNFMNTEAFF TRBV29-1 NA NA TRBJ1-1
TGCAGTGCTAGGACTAGCGGAGCCTACGAGCAGTACTTC CSARTSGAYEQYF TRBV20-1 NA TRBD2 TRBJ2-7
TGTGCCAGCATCTTACCATACGAGCAGTACTTC CASILPYEQYF TRBV6-6 NA NA TRBJ2-7
TGTGCCAGCAGGACACATGAAAACGAGCAGTACTTC CASRTHENEQYF TRBV25-1 NA NA TRBJ2-7
TGCAGTGCTAGAGATCCTAGGACCGAGCGGAGGAACACTGAAGCTTTCTTT CSARDPRTERRNTEAFF TRBV20-1 NA NA TRBJ1-1
TGTGCCTGGAGTGTCGGCGAGGTCTACGAGCAGTACTTC CAWSVGEVYEQYF TRBV30 NA NA TRBJ2-7
TGTGCCACCAGCAGAGATCCTCCGGGGGGCGACCTCTCCTACGAGCAGTACTTC CATSRDPPGGDLSYEQYF TRBV15 NA NA TRBJ2-7